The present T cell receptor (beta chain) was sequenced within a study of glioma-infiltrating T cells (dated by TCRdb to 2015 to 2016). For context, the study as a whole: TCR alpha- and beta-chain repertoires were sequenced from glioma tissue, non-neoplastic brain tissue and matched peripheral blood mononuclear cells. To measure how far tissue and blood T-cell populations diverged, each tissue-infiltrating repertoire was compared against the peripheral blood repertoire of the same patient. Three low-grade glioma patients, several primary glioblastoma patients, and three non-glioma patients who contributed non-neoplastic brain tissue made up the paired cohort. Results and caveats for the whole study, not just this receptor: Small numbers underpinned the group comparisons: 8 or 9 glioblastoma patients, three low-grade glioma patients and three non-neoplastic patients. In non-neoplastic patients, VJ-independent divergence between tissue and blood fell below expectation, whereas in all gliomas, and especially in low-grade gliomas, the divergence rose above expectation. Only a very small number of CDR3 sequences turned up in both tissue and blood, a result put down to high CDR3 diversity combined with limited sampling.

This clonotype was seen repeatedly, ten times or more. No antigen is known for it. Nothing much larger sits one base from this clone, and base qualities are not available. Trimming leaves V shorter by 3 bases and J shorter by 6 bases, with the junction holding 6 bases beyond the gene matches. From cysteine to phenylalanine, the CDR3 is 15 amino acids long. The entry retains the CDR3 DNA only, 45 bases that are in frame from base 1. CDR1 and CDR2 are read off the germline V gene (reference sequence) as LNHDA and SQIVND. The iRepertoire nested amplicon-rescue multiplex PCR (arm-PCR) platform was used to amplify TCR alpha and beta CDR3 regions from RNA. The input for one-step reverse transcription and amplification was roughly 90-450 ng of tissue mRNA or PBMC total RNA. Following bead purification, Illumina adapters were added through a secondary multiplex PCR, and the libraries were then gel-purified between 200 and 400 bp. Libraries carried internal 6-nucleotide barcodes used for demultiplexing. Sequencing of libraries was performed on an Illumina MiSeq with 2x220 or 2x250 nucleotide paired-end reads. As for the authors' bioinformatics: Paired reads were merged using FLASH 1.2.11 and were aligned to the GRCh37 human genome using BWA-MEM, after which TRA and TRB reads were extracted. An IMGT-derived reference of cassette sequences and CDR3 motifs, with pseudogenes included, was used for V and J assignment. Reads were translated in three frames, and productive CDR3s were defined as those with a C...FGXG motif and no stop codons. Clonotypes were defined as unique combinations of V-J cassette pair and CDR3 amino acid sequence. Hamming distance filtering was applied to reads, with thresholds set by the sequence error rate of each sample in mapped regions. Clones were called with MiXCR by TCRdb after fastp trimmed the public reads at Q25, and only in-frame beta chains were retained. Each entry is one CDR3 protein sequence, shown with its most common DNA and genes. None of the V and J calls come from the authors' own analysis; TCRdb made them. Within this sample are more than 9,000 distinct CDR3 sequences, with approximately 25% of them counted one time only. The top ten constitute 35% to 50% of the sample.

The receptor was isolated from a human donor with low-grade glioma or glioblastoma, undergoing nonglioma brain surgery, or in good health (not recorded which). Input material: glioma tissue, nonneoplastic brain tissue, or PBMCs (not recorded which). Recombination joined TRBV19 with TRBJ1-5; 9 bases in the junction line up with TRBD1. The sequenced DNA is TGTGCCAGTAGTATTGACAGGGGGTCCAGTCAGCCCCAGCATTTT. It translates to CASSIDRGSSQPQHF.